The 24 T cell receptor beta chains below were found in one sample sequenced in a study of regulatory T cells in long-lasting Graves disease. Arm-PCR of CDR3 regions with iRepertoire HTBI primers generated TCR beta libraries. TCRdb used MiXCR to reprocess the multiplex PCR reads, holding one entry per CDR3 protein. The table has 510,000 or so distinct CDR3 sequences, around 12% seen once; the top ten hold 8% to 10%. Indicated time point: newly diagnosed GD, antithyroid drugs for less than 3 months. Following extraction of RNA from PBMCs, that RNA was used to make the TCR library. The same specimen was also included in a second study, on T cells in Graves' hyperthyroidism and ophthalmopathy.

The sequencing used peripheral blood mononuclear cells (PBMCs), collected at new diagnosis, from a patient treated with antithyroid drugs. The receptors were gathered from a woman in her twenties or thirties with Graves disease.

The sample holds many counts of this clonotype. V is TRBV27 and J is TRBJ1-2; no reliable D call. CDR1 and CDR2 (germline): MNHEY, SMNVEV (reference sequence). This CDR3 contains 13 residues. The ends were cut back, 2 bases at V and 8 bases at J, with 12 bases in the middle. CDR3 DNA sequence: TGTGCCAGCAGTTTAGACCGTCTGTCGGGCTACACCTTC. This encodes CASSLDRLSGYTF.

The sample holds many counts of this clonotype. The chain has TRBV11-2 and TRBJ1-5; TRBD1 agrees at 8 bases. CDR1 SGHAT and CDR2 FQNNGV come from the germline V gene. The CDR3 sequence is 17 residues long. V trimming: 1 base; J trimming: 5 bases; junction bases outside the gene matches: 10. The CDR3 loop is CASSLGGSVDRDQPQHF. In DNA form, the CDR3 reads TGTGCCAGCAGCTTAGGGGGCTCTGTGGACAGGGATCAGCCCCAGCATTTT.

This clonotype has at least ten counts. The V and J genes are TRBV20-1 and TRBJ1-4; D is uncertain. The CDR3 is 15 residues long. Trimming stripped 1 base from V and 6 bases from J, with 15 bases between. Germline-derived CDR1 and CDR2 are DFQATT and SNEGSKA (reference sequence). CDR3 sequence (DNA): TGCAGTGCTAGAGTAACTGCCGTCAGTCATGAAAAACTGTTTTTT. Its translation is CSARVTAVSHEKLFF.

This clonotype was counted many times. The J gene is TRBJ2-1, the V gene TRBV11-2, with D possibly being TRBD1 or TRBD2 (7 bases each). This CDR3 spans 16 amino acids. The V and J ends lost 5 bases and 10 bases respectively, with 24 bases between them. Germline values: CDR1 SGHAT, CDR2 FQNNGV. Written as DNA, the CDR3 is TGTGCCAGCAGCCCCCTCCCCGGCAGGGGGGGGGTAGAGCAGTTCTTC. This translates into CASSPLPGRGGVEQFF.

This clonotype has ten or more counts. The chain joins TRBV11-3 to TRBJ1-6, with a tentative D call TRBD1 (6 bases). From germline, CDR1 is SGHNT and CDR2 YENEEA. The CDR3 consists of 13 residues. V lost 2 bases, J lost 7 bases, and 6 bases lay in between. The CDR3 DNA sequence: TGTGCCAGCAGCTTAAGGGGGAATTCACCCCTCCACTTT. The encoded protein is CASSLRGNSPLHF.

This clonotype came up a few times. The chain couples TRBV5-1 to TRBJ1-4, with D perhaps matching TRBD1 (5 bases). The CDR3 contains 15 residues. With 4 bases removed from V and 7 bases from J, the gap between germline ends came to 17 bases. The germline V gene has CDR1 SGHRS and CDR2 YFSETQ. CDR3 sequence (DNA): TGCGCCAGCAGCCCCGGTGGGGGAGGCGGTGAAAAACTGTTTTTT. Translating it yields CASSPGGGGGEKLFF.

This chain joins TRBV19 and TRBJ2-5; no clear D. Germline CDR1 and CDR2: LNHDA and SQIVND (reference sequence). This CDR3 region has 15 residues. V was cut by 3 bases and J by 2 bases, with 13 bases left in between. CDR3 sequence reads: CASSMDGDYQETQYF. Written as DNA, the CDR3 is TGTGCCAGTAGTATGGATGGGGATTATCAAGAGACCCAGTACTTC. Based on the CDR3 plus reference TRBV19 and TRBJ2-5, the full variable domain is DGGITQSPKYLFRKEGQNVTLSCEQNLNHDAMYWYRQDPGQGLRLIYYSQIVNDFQKGDIAEGYSVSREKKESFPLTVTSAQKNPTAFYLCASSMDGDYQETQYFGPGTRLLVL.

This clonotype was observed at least ten times. The rearrangement links TRBV6-1 to TRBJ1-2; D is unresolved. Germline CDR1 and CDR2: MNHNS and SASEGT. This CDR3 comprises 15 residues. Between the trimmed V and J ends, which lost 1 base and 5 bases, there was a span of 14 bases. CDR3 region: CASSEDSPSLYGYTF. In nucleotides, the CDR3 is TGTGCCAGCAGTGAAGACTCACCATCACTGTATGGCTACACCTTC.

The chain employs TRBV28 and TRBJ1-2; weak D call: TRBD1 (5 bases). V dropped 4 bases and J dropped 8 bases, with 14 bases sitting between them. This CDR3 region has 13 residues. Germline V gene lookup returns CDR1 MDHEN and CDR2 SYDVKM. CDR3 sequence: CASSSTPGNGYTF. CDR3 sequence (DNA): TGTGCCAGCAGTTCCACACCAGGGAACGGCTACACCTTC.

The sample holds many counts of this clonotype. The chain links TRBV11-2 to TRBJ2-1; D remains unclear. CDR3 length: 17 amino acids. Deletions cut 7 bases from V and 0 bases from J, with 19 bases between. Germline V gene data show CDR1 as SGHAT and CDR2 as FQNNGV. The CDR3 here is CASTPSVTKSSYNEQFF. DNA of the CDR3: TGTGCCAGCACCCCTAGTGTAACCAAGAGCTCCTACAATGAGCAGTTCTTC. The entire variable domain, with the rest obtained from reference TRBV11-2 and TRBJ2-1, is as follows: EAGVAQSPRYKIIEKRQSVAFWCNPISGHATLYWYQQILGQGPKLLIQFQNNGVVDDSQLPKDRFSAERLKGVDSTLKIQPAKLEDSAVYLCASTPSVTKSSYNEQFFGPGTRLTVL.

This clonotype showed up many times. This rearrangement joins TRBV6-1 to TRBJ1-3; D gene uncertain. CDR1 is MNHNS and CDR2 is SASEGT in the germline V gene. V gave up 6 bases and J gave up 0 bases, with 12 bases separating them. CDR3 length equals 15 residues. The CDR3 loop is CASSQDRYSGNTIYF. The CDR3 nucleotides are TGTGCCAGCAGCCAGGACCGTTACTCTGGAAACACCATATATTTT.

The chain combines TRBV6-1 with TRBJ2-1; TRBD2 matches at 7 bases. The CDR3 is 14 residues long. Germline V lookup: CDR1 MNHNS, CDR2 SASEGT. J was trimmed by 3 bases and V by 8 bases; bases with no gene match: 7. The CDR3: CASRAGLGYNEQFF. The CDR3, as DNA: TGTGCCAGCCGAGCCGGACTAGGCTACAATGAGCAGTTCTTC.

This clonotype was recorded a few times. A much larger clone is a single base away; this may be a read error. J is TRBJ2-7 and V is TRBV5-8; D not certain. This CDR3 has 13 residues. Germline lookup yields CDR1 SGHTS and CDR2 YDEGEE. In DNA, the CDR3 is TGTGCCAGCAGCTCAGCTTCGTCCTACGAGCAGTGCTTC. This translates into CASSSASSYEQCF.

This clonotype occurred many times. The V and J genes are TRBV12-3 or TRBV12-4 and TRBJ1-3; a weak D match, TRBD1 (5 bases). V was pared by 5 bases and J by 0 bases, with 11 bases between. This CDR3 spans 15 amino acids. CDR3 bases: TGTGCCAGCAGTCCCAGGGTTAACTCTGGAAACACCATATATTTT. It translates to CASSPRVNSGNTIYF.

In this sample, this clonotype turned up many times. V gene TRBV6-1 combines with J gene TRBJ2-2; D is ambiguous. CDR3 size: 15 residues. V was clipped by 6 bases and J by 2 bases, with 13 bases between them. Germline V gene data show CDR1 as MNHNS and CDR2 as SASEGT. CDR3 DNA: TGTGCCAGCAGACGCAACGTGGACAACACCGGGGAGCTGTTTTTT. Residues: CASRRNVDNTGELFF.

This clonotype came up many times. The chain couples TRBV6-1 to TRBJ2-6; the D is unclear. The germline gives CDR1 MNHNS, CDR2 SASEGT. The CDR3 is made up of 14 amino acids. Trimming left V 2 bases short and J 4 bases short, with 6 bases between. Here the CDR3 reads CASSEQPGANVLTF. For the CDR3, the DNA is TGTGCCAGCAGTGAACAGCCCGGGGCCAACGTCCTGACTTTC.

This clonotype was seen repeatedly, ten times or more. The rearrangement joins TRBV20-1 to TRBJ2-1; 7 nucleotides agree with TRBD2. Germline CDR1 is DFQATT and CDR2 is SNEGSKA (reference sequence). J was trimmed by 0 bases and V by 5 bases; bases with no gene match: 19. The CDR3 totals 19 residues. The CDR3 region is CSARAPGLPLLSSYNEQFF. In nucleotides, the CDR3 is TGCAGTGCTCGAGCTCCGGGACTACCGCTATTGAGCTCCTACAATGAGCAGTTCTTC.

This clonotype was picked up many times. The J gene is TRBJ2-2, the V gene TRBV4-3, with D possibly being TRBD2 (6 bases). This CDR3 has 16 amino acids. The germline V gene has CDR1 LGHNA and CDR2 YSLEER. Trimming stripped 1 base from V and 0 bases from J, with 9 bases between. The CDR3: CASSQVLAANTGELFF. In DNA, the CDR3 is TGCGCCAGCAGCCAAGTATTAGCGGCGAACACCGGGGAGCTGTTTTTT.

V and J are TRBV20-1 and TRBJ2-1, with D possibly matching TRBD1 (5 bases). This CDR3 has 16 amino acids. The germline V gene encodes CDR1 DFQATT and CDR2 SNEGSKA (reference sequence). The V gene lost 3 bases and the J gene lost 0 bases, with 15 bases spanning the gap. Here the CDR3 DNA reads TGCAGTGCTAGGTCCGACAGCGAAAGCTCCTACAATGAGCAGTTCTTC. It specifies CSARSDSESSYNEQFF.

The sample holds many counts of this clonotype. This chain joins TRBV5-6 and TRBJ1-4; D gene uncertain. Germline V gene lookup returns CDR1 SGHDT and CDR2 YYEEEE. The CDR3 spans 13 residues. Trimming pared 0 bases from V and 3 bases from J, leaving 3 bases between. The CDR3 sequence is CASSLGSNEKLFF. CDR3 DNA sequence: TGTGCCAGCAGCTTGGGGTCTAATGAAAAACTGTTTTTT.

The gene calls are TRBV12-3 or TRBV12-4 and TRBJ2-1; weak D call: TRBD1 (5 bases). Trimming removed 6 bases from V and 0 bases from J, with 12 bases in between. The CDR3 has 15 amino acids. The CDR3 DNA sequence: TGTGCCAGCAGGGAGACAGAATCCTCCTACAATGAGCAGTTCTTC. This sequence encodes CASRETESSYNEQFF.

As regards this clonotype: A much larger clone lies one base from this, so it may be a read error. V is TRBV20-1 and J is TRBJ1-5, with 7 bases matching TRBD1. Germline V CDR1 and CDR2: DFQATT, SNEGSKA (reference sequence). The CDR3 sequence is 14 residues long. The CDR3 DNA sequence: TGCAGTGCAACAGACAGGGTATTTAATCAGTCCCAGCATTTT. Its translation: CSATDRVFNQSQHF.

This clonotype has more than one count but fewer than ten. This sequence joins TRBV4-1 and TRBJ2-7; 7 bases line up with TRBD1. Looked up from germline, CDR1 is MGHRA and CDR2 is YSYEKL. V dropped 1 base and J dropped 6; count of bases not matched to a gene: 21. The CDR3 extends over 19 amino acids. The CDR3 DNA is TGCGCCAGCAGCCAAGTTTCCAAGGGGGCGATCTTAGGGGACGGCGAGCAGTACTTC. It translates to CASSQVSKGAILGDGEQYF.

The V and J genes are TRBV5-1 and TRBJ2-1, with 9 bases fitting TRBD2. Germline loops: CDR1 SGHRS, CDR2 YFSETQ. There are 16 residues in the CDR3. V lost 0 bases to trimming and J lost 7 bases; unmatched junction nucleotides: 8. The CDR3 DNA reads TGCGCCAGCAGCTTGGCCGATAGCGGGAGCTTGAATGAGCAGTTCTTC. Its translation: CASSLADSGSLNEQFF.